This entry concerns a single TCR beta chain. Its antigen is unidentified. This sample was taken from a study of T-cell reconstitution after alpha-beta-depleted transplantation in children. Study results and limitations: At the one-year point after transplant, T-cell counts and TCRbeta diversity were found to come mostly from T cells that had been newly produced.

The TCRbeta library incorporated unique molecular identifiers. TCRdb re-analysed the PCR reads in MiXCR, keeping a single row per CDR3 protein. The sample yields 530,000 or so distinct CDR3 sequences, over 25% seen once. Sequenced here: PBMCs, sampled before TCRalphabeta/CD19-depleted stem cell transplant. The receptor was isolated from a boy less than two years old with Wiskott-Aldrich syndrome, due to receive a stem cell transplant.

CDR3 sequence reads: CASSLVETDQETQYF. CDR3 sequence (DNA): TGTGCCAGCAGCTTAGTAGAGACAGACCAAGAGACCCAGTACTTC. The genes are TRBV7-2 and TRBJ2-5; D possibly corresponds to TRBD1 (5 bases). This CDR3 is 15 amino acids long. The germline gives CDR1 SGHTA, CDR2 FQGNSA. The V gene lost 1 base and the J gene lost 0 bases, with 9 bases spanning the gap.